The entry below describes one T cell receptor beta chain. Its antigen is as yet unknown. This CDR3 is 14 amino acids long. V lost 3 bases and J 6 bases, leaving 12 bases between the germline ends. Germline CDR1 reads MNHEY; CDR2 reads SMNVEV (reference sequence). PCR involved 60 Vbeta and 13 Jbeta primers. Libraries were prepared by immunoSEQ multiplex PCR; TCRdb keeps only in-frame clonotypes and omits some of them. The table records roughly 130,000 clones, around 9% of them present only once. This entry belongs to a study of cytomegalovirus exposure and HLA in healthy donors. Study-level findings and limits: Association of 15,000 to 20,000 TCR beta sequences with HLA alleles was found at 0.05 false discovery rate in a later analysis.

V gene TRBV27 combines with J gene TRBJ2-1; TRBD1 might be the D (5 bases). The sample taken for sequencing was PBMCs. This sequence originates from a middle-aged man in good health and CMV-seronegative. The CDR3 reads CASSFVAGINEQFF. The CDR3 DNA reads as TGTGCCAGCAGTTTTGTGGCAGGGATCAATGAGCAGTTCTTC.